These T cell receptor beta chains were read from a single sample in a study of shared clonotypes between healthy human individuals. TCRdb keeps only in-frame clones here, not all; method: immunoSEQ multiplex PCR. The data contain about a million clones, around 74% of them seen just once; the ten biggest clones take up 1.4%. The sample comprised memory CD4+ T cells sorted from blood. These receptors were obtained from a man between 18 and 35 years old in good health. Each CDR3 is given with its conserved first and last residue. The D gene is left open where the match is weak. A row's size may be missing; if present it is once, few, many or a size class.

CDR3 DNA | CDR3 protein | J gene | clone size | V gene | D gene
TGTGCCAGCAGTTACTCGTACCCCACCGGGGAGCTGTTTTTT | CASSYSYPTGELFF | TRBJ2-2 | few | TRBV6-5 | NA
TGTGCCAGCTCACCACAGGTGGGGGGCACAGATACGCAGTATTTT | CASSPQVGGTDTQYF | TRBJ2-3 | NA | TRBV18 | NA
TGTGCCAGCAGCTTAGAAATAGCGGGCGGAGATACGCAGTATTTT | CASSLEIAGGDTQYF | TRBJ2-3 | NA | TRBV7-2 | TRBD2
TGTGCCAGCAGTCCGGGACTAGCGGGAGCAAGGGAGCAGTTCTTC | CASSPGLAGAREQFF | TRBJ2-1 | once | TRBV2 | TRBD2
TGTGCCAGCAGCTTGGGGGGACCCGTAAACATTCAGTACTTC | CASSLGGPVNIQYF | TRBJ2-4 | NA | TRBV5-4 | NA
TGTGCCATCAGTGAGTCCCCACTAGCGGTCTACAATGAGCAGTTCTTC | CAISESPLAVYNEQFF | TRBJ2-1 | NA | TRBV10-3 | TRBD2
TGTGCCAGCAGCTTGACGGAAGGCGCTGGATCACCCCTCCACTTT | CASSLTEGAGSPLHF | TRBJ1-6 | NA | TRBV5-6 | NA
TGTGCCAGCAGCCCGGGGACCGGGACCTCTGGGGCCAACGTCCTGACTTTC | CASSPGTGTSGANVLTF | TRBJ2-6 | NA | TRBV11-2 | NA
TGCGCCAGCAGCAGGGGACAGGGAGGCATTCAGTACTTC | CASSRGQGGIQYF | TRBJ2-4 | NA | TRBV5-1 | TRBD1
TGTGCCAGCACCGTGACAGGGGGTACCGGGGAGCTGTTTTTT | CASTVTGGTGELFF | TRBJ2-2 | NA | TRBV2 | TRBD1
TGCAGCGTCGTCCGACTGAACGAGCAGTACTTC | CSVVRLNEQYF | TRBJ2-7 | once | TRBV29-1 | NA
TGCAGCCCCCAGTTGTTTACGAACACTGAAGCTTTCTTT | CSPQLFTNTEAFF | TRBJ1-1 | NA | TRBV29-1 | NA
TGTGCCTGGAGTTCAGGGACTGAAGCTTTCTTT | CAWSSGTEAFF | TRBJ1-1 | NA | TRBV30 | NA